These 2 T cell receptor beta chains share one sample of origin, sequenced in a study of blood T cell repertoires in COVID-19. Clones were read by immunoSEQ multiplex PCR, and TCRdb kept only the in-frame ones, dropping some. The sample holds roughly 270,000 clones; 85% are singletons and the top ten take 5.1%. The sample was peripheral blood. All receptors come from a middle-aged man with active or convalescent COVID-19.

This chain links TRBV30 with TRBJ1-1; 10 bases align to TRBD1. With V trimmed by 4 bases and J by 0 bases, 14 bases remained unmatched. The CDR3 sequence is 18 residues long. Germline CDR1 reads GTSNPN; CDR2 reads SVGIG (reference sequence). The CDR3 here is CAWIPGTGVSAMNTEAFF. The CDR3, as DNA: TGTGCCTGGATACCCGGGACAGGGGTTTCGGCGATGAACACTGAAGCTTTCTTT. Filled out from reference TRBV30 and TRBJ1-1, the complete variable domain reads SQTIHQWPATLVQPVGSPLSLECTVEGTSNPNLYWYRQAAGRGLQLLFYSVGIGQISSEVPQNLSASRPQDRQFILSSKKLLLSDSGFYLCAWIPGTGVSAMNTEAFFGQGTRLTVV.

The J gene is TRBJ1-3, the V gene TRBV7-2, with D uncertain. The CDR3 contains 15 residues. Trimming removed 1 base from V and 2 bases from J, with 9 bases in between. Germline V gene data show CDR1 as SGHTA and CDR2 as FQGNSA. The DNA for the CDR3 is TGTGCCAGCAGCTTAGTCGCAGGCGCTGGAAACACCATATATTTT. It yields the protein CASSLVAGAGNTIYF.